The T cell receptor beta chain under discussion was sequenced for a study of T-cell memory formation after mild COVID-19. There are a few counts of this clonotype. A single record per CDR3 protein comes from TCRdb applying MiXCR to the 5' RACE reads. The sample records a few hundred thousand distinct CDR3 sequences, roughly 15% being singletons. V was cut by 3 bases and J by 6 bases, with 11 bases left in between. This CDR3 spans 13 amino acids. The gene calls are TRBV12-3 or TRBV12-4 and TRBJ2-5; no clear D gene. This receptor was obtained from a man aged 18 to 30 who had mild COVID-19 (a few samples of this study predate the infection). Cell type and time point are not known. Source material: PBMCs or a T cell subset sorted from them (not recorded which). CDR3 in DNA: TGTGCCAGCAGTTTGCGGAGAAGCCAGACCCAGTACTTC. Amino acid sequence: CASSLRRSQTQYF.